The rows below give T cell receptor beta chains drawn from one sample of a study of blood T cell repertoires in COVID-19. The data were produced by immunoSEQ multiplex PCR, yet TCRdb's version contains in-frame clones alone and is incomplete. The sample holds 40,000 to 60,000 clones; 55% to 70% are singletons and the top ten take roughly 9.6%. The sample comprised peripheral blood. The receptors were gathered from a woman between 65 and 79 years old with acute or convalescent COVID-19. Each CDR3 is given with its conserved first and last residue. D genes are given only for firm matches. Clone sizes are given selectively: once, few, many, or a class where the clone is expanded.

clone_size: many; j_call: TRBJ1-5; v_call: TRBV27; d_call: -; cdr3_aa: CASSLPQGQPQHF; cdr3_nt: TGTGCCAGCAGTTTGCCCCAGGGACAGCCCCAGCATTTT
clone_size: -; j_call: TRBJ1-2; v_call: TRBV6-5; d_call: -; cdr3_aa: CAISPNMYGYTF; cdr3_nt: TGTGCCATCTCCCCAAACATGTATGGCTACACCTTC
clone_size: -; j_call: TRBJ1-2; v_call: TRBV6-5; d_call: TRBD1; cdr3_aa: CASSGTGQSGYTF; cdr3_nt: TGTGCCAGCAGCGGGACAGGGCAGAGTGGCTACACCTTC
clone_size: -; j_call: TRBJ1-3; v_call: TRBV30; d_call: -; cdr3_aa: CAWSVPGRRFGNTIYF; cdr3_nt: TGTGCCTGGAGTGTCCCTGGCCGTCGTTTTGGAAACACCATATATTTT
clone_size: medium-sized; j_call: TRBJ2-5; v_call: TRBV9; d_call: TRBD2; cdr3_aa: CASSATGTSGRAGETQYF; cdr3_nt: TGTGCCAGCAGCGCAACCGGGACTAGCGGGAGGGCCGGAGAGACCCAGTACTTC
clone_size: -; j_call: TRBJ2-7; v_call: TRBV29-1; d_call: -; cdr3_aa: CSVERGYEQYF; cdr3_nt: TGCAGCGTTGAACGGGGATACGAGCAGTACTTC
clone_size: -; j_call: TRBJ1-1; v_call: TRBV24-1; d_call: -; cdr3_aa: CATSERGGGTEAFF; cdr3_nt: TGTGCCACCAGTGAAAGGGGCGGGGGCACTGAAGCTTTCTTT
clone_size: -; j_call: TRBJ1-2; v_call: TRBV4-1; d_call: TRBD1; cdr3_aa: CASSQVLRTGLGYGYTF; cdr3_nt: TGCGCCAGCAGCCAAGTATTGCGGACAGGGCTCGGCTATGGCTACACCTTC
clone_size: -; j_call: TRBJ2-3; v_call: TRBV6-6; d_call: -; cdr3_aa: CASSYPDTDTQYF; cdr3_nt: TGTGCCAGCAGTTACCCAGACACAGATACGCAGTATTTT
clone_size: -; j_call: TRBJ2-5; v_call: TRBV10-3; d_call: TRBD1; cdr3_aa: CAISDRGQETQYF; cdr3_nt: TGTGCCATCAGTGACAGGGGGCAAGAGACCCAGTACTTC
clone_size: once; j_call: TRBJ2-1; v_call: TRBV7-9; d_call: -; cdr3_aa: CASSLGGAGAYYNEQFF; cdr3_nt: TGTGCCAGCAGCTTAGGTGGTGCGGGGGCATACTACAATGAGCAGTTCTTC
clone_size: once; j_call: TRBJ2-3; v_call: TRBV19; d_call: TRBD2; cdr3_aa: CASSTSGVTDTQYF; cdr3_nt: TGTGCCAGTAGTACTAGCGGGGTCACAGATACGCAGTATTTT
clone_size: few; j_call: TRBJ1-5; v_call: TRBV4-1; d_call: -; cdr3_aa: CASSQEGAGGNQPQHF; cdr3_nt: TGCGCCAGCAGCCAAGAAGGTGCAGGGGGCAATCAGCCCCAGCATTTT
clone_size: few; j_call: TRBJ2-5; v_call: TRBV7-6; d_call: TRBD2; cdr3_aa: CASSQSGGRETQYF; cdr3_nt: TGTGCCAGCAGCCAAAGCGGGGGGAGGGAGACCCAGTACTTC
clone_size: once; j_call: TRBJ2-3; v_call: TRBV14; d_call: TRBD2; cdr3_aa: CASSQVGTTRTDTQYF; cdr3_nt: TGTGCCAGCAGCCAAGTTGGGACTACACGCACAGATACGCAGTATTTT
clone_size: -; j_call: TRBJ2-1; v_call: TRBV10-3; d_call: TRBD2; cdr3_aa: CAIRQASGGMDEQFF; cdr3_nt: TGTGCCATCAGACAGGCTAGCGGGGGAATGGATGAGCAGTTCTTC
clone_size: -; j_call: TRBJ2-3; v_call: TRBV6-4; d_call: -; cdr3_aa: CASSDRKRGKNSSQYF; cdr3_nt: TGTGCCAGCAGTGACAGGAAAAGGGGTAAAAATAGTTCGCAGTATTTT
clone_size: -; j_call: TRBJ1-5; v_call: TRBV19; d_call: -; cdr3_aa: CASSERGTYSNQPQHF; cdr3_nt: TGTGCCAGTAGTGAACGCGGCACCTATAGCAATCAGCCCCAGCATTTT